This is a list of T cell receptor beta chains from one sample in a study of shared clonotypes between healthy human individuals. The data were produced by immunoSEQ multiplex PCR, yet TCRdb's version contains in-frame clones alone and is incomplete. The sample holds about 460,000 clones, roughly 80% seen once. Sequences were obtained from PBMCs. These receptors were taken from a middle-aged woman in good health. Some clones in this sample may be carry-over from other donors' samples. CDR3s include the opening cysteine and the closing phenylalanine or tryptophan. A D gene is named only where the DNA matches it firmly.

d_call j_call v_call cdr3_aa
TRBD1 TRBJ1-1 TRBV6-5 CASRRQGVQTEAFF
. TRBJ1-3 TRBV30 CAWARVGSGNTIYF
. TRBJ1-1 TRBV29-1 CSVEGGNEAFF
. TRBJ2-1 TRBV28 CASSLHPLGTRQSVQFF
. TRBJ2-5 TRBV13 CASSQTFVETQYF
TRBD2 TRBJ2-5 TRBV7-2 CASSYGLDGKETQYF
. TRBJ2-7 TRBV19 CASSISYRVRYSYEQYF
TRBD1 TRBJ2-2 TRBV10-3 CAISARGMNMNTGELFF
. TRBJ1-5 TRBV28 CASRSTGVEGNQPQHF
. TRBJ2-7 TRBV10-3 CAISDTGLAVYEQYF
. TRBJ2-1 TRBV6-5 CASIYSGSSSYNEQFF
. TRBJ1-1 TRBV2 CASSEALGTGAFF
TRBD2 TRBJ2-5 TRBV7-2 CASSQGLAGGETQYF
. TRBJ1-5 TRBV6-5 CASSYRTASSNQPQHF
TRBD1 TRBJ1-5 TRBV2 CASSGTESNQPQHF
TRBD2 TRBJ2-1 TRBV5-1 CASKPAGEVYNEQFF
. TRBJ1-5 TRBV6-1 CASSEYRREQPQHF
. TRBJ2-7 TRBV2 CASGALNGYEQYF
. TRBJ2-2 TRBV10-1 CATSSGSVTGELFF
TRBD1 TRBJ1-3 TRBV5-4 CASSLRTGGYSGNTIYF
. TRBJ1-3 TRBV6-1 CASSDWGGGDTIYF
. TRBJ1-5 TRBV28 CASSREGQPQHF
. TRBJ2-7 TRBV2 CASSASYEQYF
. TRBJ2-7 TRBV27 CASSSRVPQSYEQYF
. TRBJ1-6 TRBV7-6 CASGTRNSPLHF
TRBD2 TRBJ2-1 TRBV10-3 CAISESSGRGPNEQFF
. TRBJ1-1 TRBV27 CASSQVGGAEAFF
. TRBJ1-5 TRBV29-1 CSVGGGNQPQHF
TRBD2 TRBJ2-5 TRBV4-1 CASSQTLAGGFVTQYF
TRBD1 TRBJ1-2 TRBV4-2 CASSRDRGQGGYTF
. TRBJ2-2 TRBV7-6 CASSLGRSSGELFF